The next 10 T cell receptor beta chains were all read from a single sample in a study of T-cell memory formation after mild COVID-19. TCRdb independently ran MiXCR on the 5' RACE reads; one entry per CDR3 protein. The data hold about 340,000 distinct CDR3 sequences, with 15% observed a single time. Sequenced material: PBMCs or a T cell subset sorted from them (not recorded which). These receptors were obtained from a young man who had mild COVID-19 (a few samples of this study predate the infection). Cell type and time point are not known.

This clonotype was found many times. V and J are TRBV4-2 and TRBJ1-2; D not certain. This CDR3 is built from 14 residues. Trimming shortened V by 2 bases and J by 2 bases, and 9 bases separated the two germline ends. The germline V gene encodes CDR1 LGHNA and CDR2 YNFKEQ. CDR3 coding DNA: TGTGCCAGCAGCCAAAGGCTCGGGAACTATGGCTACACCTTC. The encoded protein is CASSQRLGNYGYTF.

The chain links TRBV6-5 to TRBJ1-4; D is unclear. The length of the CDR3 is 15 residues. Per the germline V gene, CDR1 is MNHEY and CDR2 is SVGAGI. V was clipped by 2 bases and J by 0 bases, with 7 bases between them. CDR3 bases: TGTGCCAGCAGTTACACCCAAGCAACTAATGAAAAACTGTTTTTT. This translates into CASSYTQATNEKLFF.

The CDR3 sequence is CASSQEARPLIYEQYF. The CDR3 DNA reads TGCGCCAGCAGCCAAGAAGCCAGGCCTTTGATCTACGAGCAGTACTTC. The chain couples TRBV4-3 to TRBJ2-7, with no clear D. This CDR3 is built from 16 residues. Per germline, CDR1 LGHNA and CDR2 YSLEER. The V end lost 0 bases, the J end lost 3 bases, and 15 bases lay between the germline ends.

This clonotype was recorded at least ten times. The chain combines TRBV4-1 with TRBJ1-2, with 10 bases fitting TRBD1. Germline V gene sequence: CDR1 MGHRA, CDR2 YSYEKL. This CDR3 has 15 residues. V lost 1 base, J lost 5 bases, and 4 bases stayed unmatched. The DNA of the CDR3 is TGCGCCAGCAGCCAAGGACAGGGGGCTGGGTATGGCTACACCTTC. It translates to CASSQGQGAGYGYTF.

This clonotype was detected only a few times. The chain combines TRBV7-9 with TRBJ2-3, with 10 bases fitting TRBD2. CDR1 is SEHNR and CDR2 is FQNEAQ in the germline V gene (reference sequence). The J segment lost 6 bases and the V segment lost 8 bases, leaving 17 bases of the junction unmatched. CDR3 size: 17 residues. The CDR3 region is CASPGLAGDPFLDTQYF. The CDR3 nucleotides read TGTGCCAGCCCCGGTCTAGCGGGGGACCCCTTTTTGGATACGCAGTATTTT.

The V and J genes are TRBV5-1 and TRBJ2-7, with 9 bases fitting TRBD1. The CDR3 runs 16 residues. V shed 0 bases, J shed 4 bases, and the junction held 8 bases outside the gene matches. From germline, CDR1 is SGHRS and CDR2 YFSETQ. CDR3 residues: CASSLVFQDRGYEQYF. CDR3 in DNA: TGCGCCAGCAGCTTGGTCTTTCAGGACAGGGGATACGAGCAGTACTTC. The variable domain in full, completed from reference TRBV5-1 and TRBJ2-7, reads KAGVTQTPRYLIKTRGQQVTLSCSPISGHRSVSWYQQTPGQGLQFLFEYFSETQRNKGNFPGRFSGRQFSNSRSEMNVSTLELGDSALYLCASSLVFQDRGYEQYFGPGTRLTVT.

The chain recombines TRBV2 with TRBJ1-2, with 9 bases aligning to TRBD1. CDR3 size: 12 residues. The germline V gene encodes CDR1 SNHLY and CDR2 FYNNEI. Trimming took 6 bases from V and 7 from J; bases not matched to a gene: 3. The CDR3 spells CASRQGAAGYTF. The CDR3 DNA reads TGTGCCAGCAGACAGGGGGCCGCTGGCTACACCTTC. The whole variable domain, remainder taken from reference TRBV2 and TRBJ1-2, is EPEVTQTPSHQVTQMGQEVILRCVPISNHLYFYWYRQILGQKVEFLVSFYNNEISEKSEIFDDQFSVERPDGSNFTLKIRSTKLEDSAMYFCASRQGAAGYTFGSGTRLTVV.

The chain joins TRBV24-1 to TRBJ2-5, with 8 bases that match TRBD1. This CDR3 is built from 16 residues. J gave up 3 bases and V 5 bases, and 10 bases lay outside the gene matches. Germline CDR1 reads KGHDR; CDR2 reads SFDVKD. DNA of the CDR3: TGTGCCACCAGTGGTCCACCGGGACAGGAAAAAGAGACCCAGTACTTC. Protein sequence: CATSGPPGQEKETQYF.

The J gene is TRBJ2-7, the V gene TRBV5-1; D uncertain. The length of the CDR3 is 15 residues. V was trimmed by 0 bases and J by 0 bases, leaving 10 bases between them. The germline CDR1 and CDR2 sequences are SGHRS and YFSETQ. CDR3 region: CASSLGDSSSYEQYV. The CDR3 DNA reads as TGCGCCAGCAGCTTGGGTGACTCAAGCTCCTACGAGCAGTACGTC.

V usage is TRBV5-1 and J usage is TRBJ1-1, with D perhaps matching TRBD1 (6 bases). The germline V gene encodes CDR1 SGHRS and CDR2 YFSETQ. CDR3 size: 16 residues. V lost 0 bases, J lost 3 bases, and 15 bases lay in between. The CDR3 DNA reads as TGCGCCAGCAGCTTGGCGACGGACAGAGCCTACACTGAAGCTTTCTTT. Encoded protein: CASSLATDRAYTEAFF.